A single sample is the source of the 20 T cell receptor beta chains below, sequenced in a study of T cell responses to AZD1222 COVID-19 vaccine. Generated by immunoSEQ multiplex PCR, the TCRdb table keeps only in-frame clones and is missing some. This sample yields 130,000 or so clones, of which approximately 91% are seen a single time; roughly 0.98% belongs to the top ten. The specimen was peripheral blood, collected 28 days after the second AZD1222 dose. The source is an adult who received the AZD1222 COVID-19 vaccine.

The chain has TRBV5-5 and TRBJ2-7; the match to TRBD1 covers 9 bases. V gave up 2 bases and J gave up 7 bases; unmatched junction bases: 10. CDR1 is SGHKS and CDR2 is YYEKEE in the germline V gene (reference sequence). This CDR3 region has 15 residues. The CDR3 loop is CASSFPGQGTWEQYF. DNA for the CDR3: TGTGCCAGCAGCTTTCCGGGACAGGGTACGTGGGAGCAGTACTTC.

The chain recombines TRBV3-1 (or the pseudogene TRBV3-2) with TRBJ2-3; D is undetermined. Germline V CDR1 and CDR2: LGHDT, YNNKEL (reference sequence). Trimming took 0 bases from V and 1 from J, leaving 8 bases between them. The CDR3 consists of 15 residues. This CDR3 reads CASSQDWSRTDTQYF. The CDR3 DNA follows: TGTGCCAGCAGCCAAGACTGGTCTCGCACAGATACGCAGTATTTT.

The V call is TRBV9, the J call TRBJ1-1; D not resolved. The CDR3 covers 13 residues. Trimming removed 4 bases from V and 7 bases from J, with 14 bases in between. Germline assignment: CDR1 SGDLS and CDR2 YYNGEE. CDR3 region: CASSPRRWGEAFF. CDR3 coding DNA: TGTGCCAGCAGCCCTCGGAGGTGGGGTGAAGCTTTCTTT.

The rearrangement links TRBV4-1 to TRBJ1-5; 7 bases agree with TRBD1. Germline CDR1 reads MGHRA; CDR2 reads YSYEKL. V trimming: 5 bases; J trimming: 0 bases; junction bases outside the gene matches: 10. The CDR3 runs to 17 residues. DNA of the CDR3: TGCGCCAGCAGCGAGGACAGGTTCCTTCATAGCAATCAGCCCCAGCATTTT. Translating it yields CASSEDRFLHSNQPQHF.

V is TRBV7-2 and J is TRBJ1-1; a weak D match, TRBD1 (5 bases). The CDR3 is 13 amino acids. The germline V gene has CDR1 SGHTA and CDR2 FQGNSA. The ends were cut back, 5 bases at V and 12 bases at J, with 19 bases in the middle. CDR3 DNA: TGTGCCAGCAGCGACCGGGGCCGGGTGGTTACTTTCTTT. Protein: CASSDRGRVVTFF.

This chain uses TRBV7-6 with TRBJ2-1; D gene unclear. CDR1 and CDR2 (germline): SGHVS, FNYEAQ. V shed 0 bases and J shed 1 base, with 10 bases lying between them. The CDR3 loop spans 16 amino acids. The DNA of the CDR3 is TGTGCCAGCAGCTTAGCCGGTTTGGGTTCCTACAATGAGCAGTTCTTC. This codes for CASSLAGLGSYNEQFF.

The chain recombines TRBV18 with TRBJ2-5; TRBD1 matches 9 bases. Germline V gene data show CDR1 as KGHSH and CDR2 as LQKENI. V lost 4 bases to trimming and J lost 1 base; unmatched junction nucleotides: 4. The CDR3 totals 15 residues. Here the CDR3 DNA reads TGTGCCAGCTCACGGGGACAGGGAGGCCAAGAGACCCAGTACTTC. This encodes CASSRGQGGQETQYF. The variable domain in full, with the rest retrieved from reference TRBV18 and TRBJ2-5, is NAGVMQNPRHLVRRRGQEARLRCSPMKGHSHVYWYRQLPEEGLKFMVYLQKENIIDESGMPKERFSAEFPKEGPSILRIQQVVRGDSAAYFCASSRGQGGQETQYFGPGTRLLVL.

V usage is TRBV28 and J usage is TRBJ2-3, with a possible D match to TRBD1 (5 bases). Trimming pared 5 bases from V and 4 bases from J, leaving 7 bases between. The CDR3 length is 12 residues. Per germline, CDR1 MDHEN and CDR2 SYDVKM. The CDR3, as DNA: TGTGCCAGCAGTCTACAGGCAGATACGCAGTATTTT. As protein: CASSLQADTQYF.

V usage is TRBV30 and J usage is TRBJ2-1, with 9 bases fitting TRBD2. The CDR3 runs to 16 residues. The germline V gene encodes CDR1 GTSNPN and CDR2 SVGIG (reference sequence). J gave up 7 bases and V 0 bases, and 10 bases lay outside the gene matches. The CDR3 spells CAWSVLRGRVNNEQFF. CDR3 bases: TGTGCCTGGAGTGTACTCCGCGGGAGGGTAAATAATGAGCAGTTCTTC.

The chain couples TRBV4-1 to TRBJ1-4; D perhaps matches TRBD1 (6 bases). Trimming stripped 1 base from V and 5 bases from J, with 11 bases between. This CDR3 comprises 15 residues. Germline CDR1 reads MGHRA; CDR2 reads YSYEKL. The CDR3: CASSQGAGENEKLFF. The CDR3 DNA is TGCGCCAGCAGCCAAGGTGCAGGGGAGAATGAAAAACTGTTTTTT.

The V and J genes are TRBV24-1 and TRBJ2-1, with TRBD2 identical over 9 bases. The CDR3 covers 16 residues. The V and J ends lost 3 bases and 5 bases, in that order; junction bases with no gene match: 7. CDR1 and CDR2 (germline): KGHDR, SFDVKD. This CDR3 reads CATSDPTSGRNNEQFF. In DNA form, the CDR3 reads TGTGCCACCAGTGATCCGACTAGCGGACGCAACAATGAGCAGTTCTTC.

V usage is TRBV11-1 and J usage is TRBJ1-1; D is unclear. This CDR3 is 15 amino acids long. V was clipped by 2 bases and J by 2 bases, with 12 bases between them. The germline V gene encodes CDR1 SGHAT and CDR2 FQDESV (reference sequence). The CDR3 loop reads CASSLLRSPNTEAFF. As DNA, the CDR3 is TGTGCCAGCAGCTTACTGCGCAGTCCCAACACTGAAGCTTTCTTT. The variable domain in full, with the rest retrieved from reference TRBV11-1 and TRBJ1-1, is EAEVAQSPRYKITEKSQAVAFWCDPISGHATLYWYRQILGQGPELLVQFQDESVVDDSQLPKDRFSAERLKGVDSTLKIQPAELGDSAMYLCASSLLRSPNTEAFFGQGTRLTVV.

The chain has TRBV20-1 and TRBJ2-1; no definite D call. Germline values: CDR1 DFQATT, CDR2 SNEGSKA (reference sequence). The V end lost 3 bases, the J end lost 3 bases, and 12 bases lay between the germline ends. The CDR3 contains 14 residues. CDR3 sequence: CSASSRRNYNEQFF. Here the CDR3 DNA reads TGCAGTGCTAGTTCGCGGAGAAACTACAATGAGCAGTTCTTC.

The chain joins TRBV11-1 to TRBJ2-1; 8 nucleotides match TRBD2. There are 12 residues in the CDR3. V gave up 2 bases and J gave up 12 bases; unmatched junction bases: 3. The germline gives CDR1 SGHAT, CDR2 FQDESV (reference sequence). CDR3 DNA: TGTGCCAGCAGCTTAAACGGGAGGGGGCAGTTCTTC. Translation: CASSLNGRGQFF.

CDR3 residues: CASSLYAGGGKTQYF. The CDR3 DNA reads TGTGCCAGCAGCTTATATGCGGGAGGGGGGAAGACCCAGTACTTC. The chain combines TRBV5-6 with TRBJ2-5; 9 nucleotides align to TRBD2. The V gene's germline CDR1 is SGHDT and CDR2 YYEEEE. The length of the CDR3 is 15 residues. Trimming took 2 bases from V and 6 from J; bases not matched to a gene: 8.

The chain employs TRBV5-4 and TRBJ1-4; D gene uncertain. Between the trimmed V and J ends, which lost 2 bases and 5 bases, there was a span of 7 bases. Germline V CDR1 and CDR2: SGHNT, YYREEE (reference sequence). The CDR3 consists of 13 residues. The CDR3 DNA is TGTGCCAGCAGCTTATTTGGGAATGAAAAACTGTTTTTT. It specifies CASSLFGNEKLFF.

V usage is TRBV9 and J usage is TRBJ2-1; D possibly corresponds to TRBD2 (6 bases). Trimming removed 1 base from V and 2 bases from J, with 7 bases in between. Germline V gives CDR1 SGDLS, CDR2 YYNGEE. The CDR3 runs 14 residues. CDR3 bases: TGTGCCAGCAGCGTAACGGGGGCCTACAATGAGCAGTTCTTC. Protein sequence: CASSVTGAYNEQFF.

The rearrangement uses TRBV28 and TRBJ2-7, with 14 bases that match TRBD2. CDR3 length equals 17 residues. Trimming took 3 bases from V and 2 from J; bases not matched to a gene: 6. Germline V lookup: CDR1 MDHEN, CDR2 SYDVKM. CDR3: CASSLGTSGSGTYEQYF. In DNA, the CDR3 is TGTGCCAGCAGTTTGGGGACTAGCGGGAGTGGCACCTACGAGCAGTACTTC. Full variable domain (rest looked up from reference TRBV28 and TRBJ2-7): DVKVTQSSRYLVKRTGEKVFLECVQDMDHENMFWYRQDPGLGLRLIYFSYDVKMKEKGDIPEGYSVSREKKERFSLILESASTNQTSMYLCASSLGTSGSGTYEQYFGPGTRLTVT.

The chain couples TRBV28 to TRBJ2-2; no clear D. CDR1 is MDHEN, CDR2 SYDVKM, per germline. V dropped 3 bases and J dropped 8 bases, with 10 bases sitting between them. The CDR3 has 13 residues. The CDR3 region has the DNA TGTGCCAGCAGTTTCAGTACCACAGGGGAGCTGTTTTTT. Its translation is CASSFSTTGELFF.

The rearrangement joins TRBV15 to TRBJ2-5, with TRBD2 matching 13 bases. The junction had 5 bases not matched to a gene; V was cut back by 5 bases and J by 2 bases. CDR1 LNHNV and CDR2 YYDKDF come from the germline V gene (reference sequence). The CDR3 extends over 16 amino acids. The chain's CDR3 is CATSPGTSGAQETQYF. The DNA of the CDR3 is TGTGCCACCAGCCCGGGGACTAGCGGGGCTCAAGAGACCCAGTACTTC.